The source of this T cell receptor (beta chain) is a study of T cells in Graves' hyperthyroidism and ophthalmopathy. Across the study: Peripheral blood was collected at initial diagnosis, before any treatment.

About this clonotype: Antigen specificity is unknown. A clone one base away is much larger, so this may be a read error.

No ophthalmopathy progression within 18 months constituted stable Graves' hyperthyroidism. PBMCs were derived from 7.5 to 10 ml fresh peripheral blood. TCR beta CDR3 region amplification was performed from RNA transcripts. TCR CDR3 underwent first-round RT-PCR with the HTBI primer set. TCRdb redid the calling of the multiplex PCR reads with MiXCR, one entry per CDR3 protein. The profile shows 750,000 to 950,000 distinct CDR3 sequences, over 35% of them singletons. The study, taken as a whole, reports: Stable hyperthyroidism was separated from ophthalmopathy by a model based on 13 V-J features.

Per the germline V gene, CDR1 is MNHEY and CDR2 is SVGEGT. This CDR3 is 12 amino acids long. V lost 10 bases to trimming and J lost 4 bases, with 13 bases between them. The receptor's source is a man aged 18-30 years with Graves' hyperthyroidism. This sequence joins TRBV6-2 or TRBV6-3 and TRBJ1-2; TRBD1 might be the D (5 bases). The sequenced material came from blood. CDR3 sequence: CAIRDGTYGYTF. The CDR3 DNA reads TGTGCCATCAGGGACGGCACCTATGGCTACACCTTC.